This TCR beta chain was obtained from a study of shared clonotypes between healthy human individuals. Across the study: Per-donor plates numbered three CD4 naive, three CD4 memory, two CD8 naive and one CD8 memory. Findings and limits, study-wide: With a few donors compared, 4% to 5.5% of naive CD4 clonotypes were shared.

This clone was detected once. Its antigen is undetermined. CDR1 MNHEY and CDR2 SVGAGI come from the germline V gene. Deletions cut 0 bases from V and 2 bases from J, with 12 bases between. CDR3 size: 16 residues. Data came from immunoSEQ multiplex PCR; TCRdb stores just in-frame clones and leaves some out. The data show 2 million to 2.5 million clones, roughly 92% seen once. The source of this sequence is a man aged 18-30 years in good health. Some clones in this sample may be carry-over from other donors' samples. Input material: naive CD4+ T cells from PBMCs. Regarding subset: CD45RA+ positively selected. The chain recombines TRBV6-5 with TRBJ2-3; the D is unclear. Here the CDR3 DNA reads TGTGCCAGCAGTTACTCACGACCATCGGTCACAGATACGCAGTATTTT. Its protein is CASSYSRPSVTDTQYF.